This record looks at one T cell receptor beta chain sequence and its context. As yet, its antigen is unknown. The ends were cut back, 4 bases at V and 5 bases at J, with 18 bases in the middle. The germline V gene has CDR1 SGHDT and CDR2 YYEEEE. This CDR3 has 15 residues. The sample is drawn from a study of T cell responses to AZD1222 COVID-19 vaccine. Study findings and constraints: The donors showed a predominance of white British ancestry and of females, with possible underestimation of clonal diversity.

Profiled with immunoSEQ multiplex PCR; TCRdb holds only in-frame clones, not every one. The top ten clones hold approximately 1.4% of a sample with roughly 150,000 clones, roughly 90% of them seen once. The source was peripheral blood, collected on day 0 of AZD1222 vaccination. This receptor was identified in an adult in good health. V and J are TRBV5-6 and TRBJ1-1; D is ambiguous. CDR3 loop: CASSPGKVRGTEAFF. CDR3 DNA sequence: TGTGCCAGCAGCCCCGGGAAGGTCCGGGGTACTGAAGCTTTCTTT.